Described below is a single T cell receptor (beta chain) sequence and its context. This clone showed up just a few times. Its antigen is currently not known. The record has no base qualities; no much larger clone is one base away. Trimming costs V 7 bases and J 2 bases, and their ends lie 12 bases apart. The germline V gene supplies CDR1 SGHRS and CDR2 YFSETQ. Inclusive of the bounding cysteine and phenylalanine, the CDR3 is 14 residues long. Kept here is only the CDR3 DNA, which spans 42 bases and is read in frame from base 1. This entry comes from a study of blood T cell repertoires in COVID-19 (dated by TCRdb to the early 2020s). Study-level background: Samples covering the acute and convalescent phases of COVID-19 were provided by collaborators in the United States, Italy and Spain. The material from the prospective study consisted of cDNA or gDNA derived from T cells, B-cell-depleted T cells, or PBMCs. Subjects who had been exposed to COVID-19, were actively infected with it, or had recovered from it provided the deeply sampled blood TCRbeta repertoires that made up the dataset. The repertoires were released in a freely available public database meant as a resource for research on the immune response to SARS-CoV-2. The samples were drawn from two sources: the first 160 participants of the ongoing ImmuneRACE study, and 1,000 to 1,500 subjects contributed by 6 global collaborators. Sample metadata almost always included a de-identified subject ID, COVID-19 status, age in years and sex. Where available, HLA class I and class II types were obtained from metadata supplied by the sample provider rather than from assay-based typing.

Study-wide findings and limitations: How much clinical and demographic metadata was included differed by source and by participant, and the metadata was provided uncurated.

Whole blood was collected in K2EDTA tubes by collaborating institutions according to the institutions' own protocols. For TCRbeta analysis, collaborators shipped samples as frozen whole blood, isolated PBMCs, or DNA extracted from either of those sample types. The immunoSEQ Assay, a bias-controlled multiplex PCR, was used to amplify TCRbeta CDR3 regions from genomic DNA. In the original analysis: Nucleated cell counts per sample were estimated from amplification of reference gene primers within the assay. Sequence reads were collapsed and filtered to measure the absolute abundance of every unique TCRbeta CDR3 rearrangement. For each sample, productive Simpson clonality was calculated as the square root of Simpson's diversity index over productive rearrangements. TCRdb took this table from immuneACCESS and kept in-frame rearrangements with V and J called. Such tables lack part of the clones; where checked against another copy, unresolved V genes explain under half of the gap, and the rest is unexplained. Clonal size and the V and J genes are those of that table, whereas D and trimming came from the DNA. For this sample the table gives 140,000 or so clones, of which 90% were detected only once. Roughly 9.6% of the sample is taken by the ten largest.

This receptor was taken from a woman aged 80 or older with acute or convalescent COVID-19. Here the chain combines TRBV5-1 and TRBJ2-2; the D gene assignment is ambiguous. The sample consisted of peripheral blood. The CDR3 has the sequence CASHTTPNTGELFF. The nucleotides are TGCGCCAGCCACACGACACCAAACACCGGGGAGCTGTTTTTT.